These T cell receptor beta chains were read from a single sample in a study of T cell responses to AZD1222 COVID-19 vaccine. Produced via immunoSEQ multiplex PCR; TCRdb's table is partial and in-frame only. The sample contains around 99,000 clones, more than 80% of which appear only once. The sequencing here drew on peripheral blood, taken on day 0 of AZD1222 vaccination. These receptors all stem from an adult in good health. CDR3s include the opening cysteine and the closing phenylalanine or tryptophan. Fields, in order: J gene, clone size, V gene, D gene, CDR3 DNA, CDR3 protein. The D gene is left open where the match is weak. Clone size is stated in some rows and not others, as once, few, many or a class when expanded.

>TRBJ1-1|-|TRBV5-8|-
TGTGCCAGCAGCCCCAATGGAGCCATGAACACTGAAGCTTTCTTT
CASSPNGAMNTEAFF
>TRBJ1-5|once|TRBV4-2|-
TGTGCCAGCAGCCAAGGCGGGATCGGGCAGCCCCAGCATTTT
CASSQGGIGQPQHF
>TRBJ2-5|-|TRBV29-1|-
TGCAGCGTTGAAGTAGGACCATCCACGAAGACCCAGTACTTC
CSVEVGPSTKTQYF
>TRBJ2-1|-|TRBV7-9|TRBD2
TGTGCCAGCAGTTTACTAGCGGGGGATTACCGAAGCTCCTACAATGAGCAGTTCTTC
CASSLLAGDYRSSYNEQFF
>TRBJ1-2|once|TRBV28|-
TGTGCCAGCAGTTATTCCCCCAGTAACTATGGCTACACCTTC
CASSYSPSNYGYTF
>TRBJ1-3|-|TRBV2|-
TGTGCCAGCACCGATGGGGGGGGCCGTGGAAACACCATATATTTT
CASTDGGGRGNTIYF
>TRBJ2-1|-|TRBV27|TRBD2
TGTGCCAGCAGTCCTTCTAGCGGGGGCCCCTACAATGAGCAGTTCTTC
CASSPSSGGPYNEQFF
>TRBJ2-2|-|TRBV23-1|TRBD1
TGCGCCAGCACACCGGTAAGATACAGGGGGCAGAACGGGGAGCTGTTTTTT
CASTPVRYRGQNGELFF
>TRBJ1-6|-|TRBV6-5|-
TGTGCCAGCACGGGGGGCGGGTATAATTCACCCCTCCACTTT
CASTGGGYNSPLHF
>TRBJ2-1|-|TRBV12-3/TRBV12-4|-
TGTGCCAGCAGCTTAAACCACAGGCATGAGCAGTTCTTC
CASSLNHRHEQFF